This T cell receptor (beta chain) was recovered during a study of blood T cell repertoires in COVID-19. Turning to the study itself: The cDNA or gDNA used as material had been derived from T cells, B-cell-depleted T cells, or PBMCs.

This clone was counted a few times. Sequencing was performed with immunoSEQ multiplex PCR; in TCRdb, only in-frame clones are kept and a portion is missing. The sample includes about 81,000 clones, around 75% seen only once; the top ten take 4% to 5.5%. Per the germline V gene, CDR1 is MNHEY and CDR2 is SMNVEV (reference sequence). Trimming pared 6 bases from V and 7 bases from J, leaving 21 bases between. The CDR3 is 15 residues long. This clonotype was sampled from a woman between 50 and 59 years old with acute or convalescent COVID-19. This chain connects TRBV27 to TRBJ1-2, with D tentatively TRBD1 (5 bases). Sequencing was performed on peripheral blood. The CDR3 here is CASSPSGGDDFGYTF. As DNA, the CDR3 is TGTGCCAGCAGCCCCTCTGGCGGGGACGACTTTGGCTACACCTTC.